One and the same sample provided the 13 T cell receptor beta chains below, sequenced in a study of T cell responses to AZD1222 COVID-19 vaccine. Repertoires were generated with immunoSEQ multiplex PCR, while TCRdb's copy carries only in-frame clones and drops some. The sample holds 130,000 to 150,000 clones, about 90% seen once. The input for sequencing was peripheral blood, taken on day 0 of AZD1222 vaccination. The receptors were gathered from an adult in good health.

The genes are TRBV3-1 (or the pseudogene TRBV3-2) and TRBJ2-3, with 7 nucleotides matching TRBD2. Germline trimming cut 0 bases from V and 8 bases from J; bases unmatched to any gene: 5. The CDR3 has 14 residues. Germline-derived CDR1 and CDR2 are LGHDT and YNNKEL (reference sequence). The CDR3, as DNA: TGTGCCAGCAGCCAAGATCAAGCTAGCGGTACGCAGTATTTT. This encodes CASSQDQASGTQYF.

This chain connects TRBV11-3 to TRBJ2-7; tentatively, D is TRBD1 (6 bases). The V gene's germline CDR1 is SGHNT and CDR2 YENEEA. The V end was cut by 5 bases, the J end by 2 bases, with 13 bases between. The CDR3 covers 14 residues. The CDR3 spells CASSPYDRPYEQYF. The CDR3 DNA follows: TGTGCCAGCAGCCCCTACGACAGGCCCTACGAGCAGTACTTC.

The J gene is TRBJ1-4, the V gene TRBV9; D may be TRBD1 (5 bases). Per the germline V gene, CDR1 is SGDLS and CDR2 is YYNGEE. V was cut by 0 bases and J by 3 bases, with 9 bases left in between. The CDR3 spans 15 residues. The CDR3 DNA reads as TGTGCCAGCAGCGTAGTGGGGGGACCTAATGAAAAACTGTTTTTT. This translates into CASSVVGGPNEKLFF.

The chain joins TRBV11-2 to TRBJ1-6; weak D call: TRBD1 (6 bases). V was cut by 2 bases and J by 6 bases, with 11 bases left in between. The CDR3 is made up of 15 amino acids. Germline V gene lookup returns CDR1 SGHAT and CDR2 FQNNGV. The CDR3 nucleotides read TGTGCCAGCAGCTTAATCGCAGGGGCTAATTCACCCCTCCACTTT. Translating gives CASSLIAGANSPLHF.

V is TRBV4-3 and J is TRBJ1-5; the D gene is possibly TRBD1 (5 bases). The germline V gene encodes CDR1 LGHNA and CDR2 YSLEER. Trimming left V 1 base short and J 5 bases short, with 12 bases between. The CDR3 is 15 residues long. CDR3 region: CASSQGGDGDQPQHF. Written as DNA, the CDR3 is TGCGCCAGCAGCCAAGGGGGGGATGGGGATCAGCCCCAGCATTTT.

This chain uses TRBV7-2 with TRBJ2-5; 9 nucleotides agree with TRBD2. The CDR3 consists of 16 residues. V shed 1 base, J shed 5 bases, and the junction held 8 bases outside the gene matches. Germline loops: CDR1 SGHTA, CDR2 FQGNSA. CDR3 in amino acids: CASSLVGGGAWETQYF. CDR3 in DNA: TGTGCCAGCAGCTTAGTCGGCGGGGGGGCTTGGGAGACCCAGTACTTC.

This clone was seen just once. The V call is TRBV24-1, the J call TRBJ2-7; the match to TRBD1 covers 9 bases. The germline CDR1 and CDR2 sequences are KGHDR and SFDVKD. The CDR3 length is 15 residues. With 6 bases clipped from V and 6 bases from J, the junction kept 11 bases outside the gene matches. In nucleotides, the CDR3 is TGTGCCACCAGTCGAGGGGGGACAGGGCTCATCGAGCAGTACTTC. It is translated as CATSRGGTGLIEQYF.

This chain connects TRBV9 to TRBJ2-5; the D gene is possibly TRBD2 (5 bases). This CDR3 has 16 amino acids. Per the germline V gene, CDR1 is SGDLS and CDR2 is YYNGEE. Trimming took off 0 bases at V and 9 bases at J, with 21 bases between the two ends. This CDR3 is CASSVGGSAFYNAQYF. The CDR3 DNA sequence: TGTGCCAGCAGCGTAGGGGGTAGCGCATTCTATAACGCCCAGTACTTC.

The V and J genes are TRBV18 and TRBJ1-1, with D uncertain. Germline CDR1 is KGHSH and CDR2 is LQKENI. The CDR3 totals 14 residues. The ends were cut back, 4 bases at V and 1 base at J, with 10 bases in the middle. This CDR3 is CASSRATPNTEAFF. The CDR3 coding sequence is TGTGCCAGCTCACGAGCGACACCGAACACTGAAGCTTTCTTT.

This clone occurred a few times. The chain combines TRBV5-6 with TRBJ2-3, with no clear D. Germline V lookup: CDR1 SGHDT, CDR2 YYEEEE. V was shortened by 3 bases and J by 2 bases, with 19 bases between the two germline ends. CDR3 length equals 17 residues. The CDR3 here is CASSSDRSLRPTDTQYF. CDR3 bases: TGTGCCAGCAGCTCCGACCGGAGCCTTCGGCCCACAGATACGCAGTATTTT. Full variable domain (rest looked up from reference TRBV5-6 and TRBJ2-3): DAGVTQSPTHLIKTRGQQVTLRCSPKSGHDTVSWYQQALGQGPQFIFQYYEEEERQRGNFPDRFSGHQFPNYSSELNVNALLLGDSALYLCASSSDRSLRPTDTQYFGPGTRLTVL.

This chain uses TRBV4-2 with TRBJ1-1; the D is unclear. CDR3 length equals 14 residues. With 1 base removed from V and 4 bases from J, the gap between germline ends came to 10 bases. Germline V lookup: CDR1 LGHNA, CDR2 YNFKEQ. The CDR3 DNA reads TGTGCCAGCAGCCAAGGTGGGCTTGGCACTGAAGCTTTCTTT. It encodes CASSQGGLGTEAFF.

CDR3 nucleotide sequence: TGTGCCAGCAGTGACCGGGACAGGGGGCCCCCCGGGGAGCTGTTTTTT. This translates into CASSDRDRGPPGELFF. The rearrangement uses TRBV25-1 and TRBJ2-2; 12 nucleotides line up with TRBD1. Per germline, CDR1 MGHDK and CDR2 SYGVNS. The CDR3 extends over 16 amino acids. The junction had 5 bases not matched to a gene; V was cut back by 3 bases and J by 6 bases.

The chain combines TRBV28 with TRBJ2-7; D is uncertain. CDR1 is MDHEN, CDR2 SYDVKM, per germline. Trimming stripped 6 bases from V and 0 bases from J, with 12 bases between. This CDR3 has 14 residues. The CDR3 bases are TGTGCCAGCAGGCCTTTGAGCCTCTCCTACGAGCAGTACTTC. This gives the protein CASRPLSLSYEQYF.